This TCR beta chain derives from a study of blood T cell repertoires in COVID-19. Background on the study: The study drew acute and convalescent COVID-19 samples from the United States, Italy and Spain. Sources were T cells, B-cell-depleted T cells, or PBMCs; the material itself was cDNA or gDNA.

The CDR3 covers 16 residues. Germline V gene sequence: CDR1 SGDLS, CDR2 YYNGEE. Trimming removed 0 bases at V and 5 bases at J, with 14 bases between. Sequenced by immunoSEQ multiplex PCR; TCRdb stores in-frame clones only, minus some. This sample has 90,000 to 100,000 clones, with 82% found just once. The source is an elderly man with acute or convalescent COVID-19. The sequencing sample was made of peripheral blood. The rearrangement joins TRBV9 to TRBJ2-2, with D perhaps matching TRBD2 (5 bases). For the CDR3, the DNA is TGTGCCAGCAGCGTAGATGTGGGAGATAAGACCGGGGAGCTGTTTTTT. It codes for CASSVDVGDKTGELFF.